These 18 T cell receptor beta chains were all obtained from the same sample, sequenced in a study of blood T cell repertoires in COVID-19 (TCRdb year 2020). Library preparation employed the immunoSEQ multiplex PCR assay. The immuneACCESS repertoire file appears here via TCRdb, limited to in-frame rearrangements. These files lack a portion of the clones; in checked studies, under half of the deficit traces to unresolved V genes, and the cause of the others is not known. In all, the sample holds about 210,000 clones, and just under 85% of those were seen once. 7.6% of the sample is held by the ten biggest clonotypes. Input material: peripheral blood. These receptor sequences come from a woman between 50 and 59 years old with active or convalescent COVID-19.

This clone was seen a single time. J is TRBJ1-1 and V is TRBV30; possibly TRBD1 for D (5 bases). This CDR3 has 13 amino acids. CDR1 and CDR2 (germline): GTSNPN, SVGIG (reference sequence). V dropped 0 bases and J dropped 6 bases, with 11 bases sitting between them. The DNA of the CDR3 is TGTGCCTGGAGTGTAAAGGGGACTGCTGAAGCTTTCTTT. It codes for CAWSVKGTAEAFF.

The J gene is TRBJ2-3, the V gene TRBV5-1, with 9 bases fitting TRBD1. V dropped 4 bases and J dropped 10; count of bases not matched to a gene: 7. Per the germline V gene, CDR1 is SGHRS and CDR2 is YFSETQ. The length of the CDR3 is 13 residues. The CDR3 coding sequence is TGCGCCAGCAGCCAGGGACAGGGCGCAGCGCAGTATTTT. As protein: CASSQGQGAAQYF.

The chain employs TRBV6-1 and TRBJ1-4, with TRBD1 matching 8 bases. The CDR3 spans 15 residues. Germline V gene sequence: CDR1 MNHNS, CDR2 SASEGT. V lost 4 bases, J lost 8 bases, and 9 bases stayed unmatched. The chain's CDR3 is CASSAATGEAEKLFF. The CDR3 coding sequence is TGTGCCAGCAGTGCAGCGACAGGGGAGGCAGAAAAACTGTTTTTT.

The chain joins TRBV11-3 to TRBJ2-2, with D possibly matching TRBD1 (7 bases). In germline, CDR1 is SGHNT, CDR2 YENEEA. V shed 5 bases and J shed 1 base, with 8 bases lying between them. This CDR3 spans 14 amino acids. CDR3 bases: TGTGCCAGCAGCCAGGGGGGGAACACCGGGGAGCTGTTTTTT. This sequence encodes CASSQGGNTGELFF.

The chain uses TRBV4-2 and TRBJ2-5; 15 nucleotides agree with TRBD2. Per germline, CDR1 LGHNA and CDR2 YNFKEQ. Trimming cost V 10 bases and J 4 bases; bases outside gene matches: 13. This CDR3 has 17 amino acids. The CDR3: CATVWTSGGAQGETQYF. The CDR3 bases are TGTGCCACCGTATGGACTAGCGGGGGGGCCCAAGGAGAGACCCAGTACTTC.

The CDR3 DNA sequence: TGCAGTGCTAGTTTTCAGGTTAGCACAGATACGCAGTATTTT. Its protein product is CSASFQVSTDTQYF. The V and J genes are TRBV20-1 and TRBJ2-3; no definite D call. Germline CDR1 reads DFQATT; CDR2 reads SNEGSKA (reference sequence). This CDR3 has 14 amino acids. The ends were cut back, 3 bases at V and 0 bases at J, with 10 bases in the middle.

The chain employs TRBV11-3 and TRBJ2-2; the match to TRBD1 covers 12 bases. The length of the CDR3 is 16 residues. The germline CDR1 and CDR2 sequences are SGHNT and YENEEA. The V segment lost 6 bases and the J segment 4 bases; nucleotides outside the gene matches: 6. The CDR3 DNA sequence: TGTGCCAGCAGTCTAGGGACAGGGGGCGCCACCGGGGAGCTGTTTTTT. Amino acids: CASSLGTGGATGELFF.

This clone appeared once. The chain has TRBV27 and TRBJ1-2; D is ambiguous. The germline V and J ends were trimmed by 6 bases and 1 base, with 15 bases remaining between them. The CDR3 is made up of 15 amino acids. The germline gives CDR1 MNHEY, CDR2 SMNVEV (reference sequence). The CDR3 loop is CASRFSTALNYGYTF. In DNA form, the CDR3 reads TGTGCCAGCAGATTTTCCACAGCTCTTAACTATGGCTACACCTTC.

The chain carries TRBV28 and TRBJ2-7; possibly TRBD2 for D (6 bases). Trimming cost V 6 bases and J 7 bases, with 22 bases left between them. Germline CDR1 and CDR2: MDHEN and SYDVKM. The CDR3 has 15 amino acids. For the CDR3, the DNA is TGTGCCAGCAGCTTTGCGGGACTTGGGTTGGAGGAGCAGTACTTC. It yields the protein CASSFAGLGLEEQYF.

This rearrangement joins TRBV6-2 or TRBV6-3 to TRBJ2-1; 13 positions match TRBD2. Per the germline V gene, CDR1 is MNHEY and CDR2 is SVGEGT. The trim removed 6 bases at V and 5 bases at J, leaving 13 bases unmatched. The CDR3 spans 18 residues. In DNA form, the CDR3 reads TGTGCCAGCAGCCCCGGGACTAGCGGGACTCGCCGGGACAATGAGCAGTTCTTC. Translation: CASSPGTSGTRRDNEQFF.

The CDR3 loop reads CASAGTSTRNTEAFF. The DNA for the CDR3 is TGTGCCAGCGCCGGGACTTCAACCAGGAACACTGAAGCTTTCTTT. V usage is TRBV2 and J usage is TRBJ1-1; perhaps TRBD1 as D (5 bases). The CDR3 totals 15 residues. Germline CDR1 reads SNHLY; CDR2 reads FYNNEI. Trimming took off 8 bases at V and 1 base at J, with 17 bases between the two ends. Combining the CDR3 with reference TRBV2 and TRBJ1-1 gives the whole variable domain EPEVTQTPSHQVTQMGQEVILRCVPISNHLYFYWYRQILGQKVEFLVSFYNNEISEKSEIFDDQFSVERPDGSNFTLKIRSTKLEDSAMYFCASAGTSTRNTEAFFGQGTRLTVV.

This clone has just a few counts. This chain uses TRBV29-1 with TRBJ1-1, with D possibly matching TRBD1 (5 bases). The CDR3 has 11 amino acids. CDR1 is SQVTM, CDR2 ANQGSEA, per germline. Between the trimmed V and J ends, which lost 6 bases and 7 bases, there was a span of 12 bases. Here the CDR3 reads CSVEDTGEAFF. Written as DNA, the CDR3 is TGCAGCGTCGAGGACACGGGTGAAGCTTTCTTT.

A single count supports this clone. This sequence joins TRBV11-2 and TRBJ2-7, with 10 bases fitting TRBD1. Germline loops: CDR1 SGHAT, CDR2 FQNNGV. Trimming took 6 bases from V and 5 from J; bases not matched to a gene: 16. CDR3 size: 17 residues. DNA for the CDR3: TGTGCCAGCAGGAAGGGTGTGACCGGGACAGGGGTACACGAGCAGTACTTC. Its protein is CASRKGVTGTGVHEQYF.

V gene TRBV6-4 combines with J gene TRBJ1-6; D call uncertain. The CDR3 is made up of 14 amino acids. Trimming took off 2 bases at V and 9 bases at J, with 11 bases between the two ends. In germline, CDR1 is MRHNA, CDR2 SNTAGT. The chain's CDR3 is CASSDEGVGSPLHF. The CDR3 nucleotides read TGTGCCAGCAGTGACGAGGGTGTTGGTTCACCCCTCCACTTT.

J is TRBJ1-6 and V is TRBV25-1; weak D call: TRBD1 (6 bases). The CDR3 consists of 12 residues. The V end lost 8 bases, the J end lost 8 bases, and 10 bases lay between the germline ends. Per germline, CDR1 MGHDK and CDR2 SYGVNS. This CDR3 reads CASRDIYSPLHF. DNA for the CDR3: TGTGCCAGCCGGGACATCTATTCACCCCTCCACTTT.

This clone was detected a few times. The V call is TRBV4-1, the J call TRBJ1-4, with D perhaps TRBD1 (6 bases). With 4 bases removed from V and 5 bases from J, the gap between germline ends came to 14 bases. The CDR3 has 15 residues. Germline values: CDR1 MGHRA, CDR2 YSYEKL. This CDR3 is CASSPRFRGNEKLFF. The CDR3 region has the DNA TGCGCCAGCAGCCCCCGTTTCAGGGGAAATGAAAAACTGTTTTTT.

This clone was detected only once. CDR3 region: CATSRVGTMDPGQRYGYTF. Here the CDR3 DNA reads TGTGCCACCAGCAGAGTGGGCACCATGGACCCTGGACAGCGCTATGGCTACACCTTC. The chain links TRBV15 to TRBJ1-2, with D tentatively TRBD1 (6 bases). Trimming removed 1 base at V and 4 bases at J, with 25 bases between. Germline CDR1 is LNHNV and CDR2 is YYDKDF (reference sequence). The CDR3 runs 19 residues.

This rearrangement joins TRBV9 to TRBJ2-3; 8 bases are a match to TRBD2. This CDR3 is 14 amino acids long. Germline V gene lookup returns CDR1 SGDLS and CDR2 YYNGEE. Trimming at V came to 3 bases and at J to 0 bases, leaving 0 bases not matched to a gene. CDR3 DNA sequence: TGTGCCAGCAGCGCTAGCGGGAGCACAGATACGCAGTATTTT. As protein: CASSASGSTDTQYF.